The TCR beta chain under discussion was sequenced for a study of regulatory T cells in long-lasting Graves disease. Findings of the study overall: Persistent Graves' cases showed lower TCR diversity than newly diagnosed cases. Persistent disease favored TRBV28, TRBJ1-2 and TRBJ2-5.

Time point denoted: persistent/refractory GD, antithyroid drugs over 5 years with positive TRAb. Extracted RNA from PBMCs served as the source of the TCR library. J gave up 3 bases and V 3 bases, and 7 bases lay outside the gene matches. The CDR3 contains 15 residues. From germline, CDR1 is SGDLS and CDR2 YYNGEE. The sample holds many counts of this clonotype. Antigen unknown. CDR3 regions were amplified by Arm-PCR using iRepertoire HTBI primers to build TCR beta libraries. One entry per CDR3 protein results from TCRdb running MiXCR on the multiplex PCR reads. The sample has 300,000 to 500,000 distinct CDR3 sequences, more than 20% seen once.

Sequences were derived from peripheral blood mononuclear cells (PBMCs), sampled when the disease was refractory, from a patient treated with antithyroid drugs. This clonotype was sampled from a female donor with Graves disease. The V and J genes are TRBV9 and TRBJ2-7; 9 nucleotides agree with TRBD1. This chain's CDR3 is CASSEGTGRIYEQYF. DNA for the CDR3: TGTGCCAGCAGCGAGGGGACAGGGCGCATCTACGAGCAGTACTTC.